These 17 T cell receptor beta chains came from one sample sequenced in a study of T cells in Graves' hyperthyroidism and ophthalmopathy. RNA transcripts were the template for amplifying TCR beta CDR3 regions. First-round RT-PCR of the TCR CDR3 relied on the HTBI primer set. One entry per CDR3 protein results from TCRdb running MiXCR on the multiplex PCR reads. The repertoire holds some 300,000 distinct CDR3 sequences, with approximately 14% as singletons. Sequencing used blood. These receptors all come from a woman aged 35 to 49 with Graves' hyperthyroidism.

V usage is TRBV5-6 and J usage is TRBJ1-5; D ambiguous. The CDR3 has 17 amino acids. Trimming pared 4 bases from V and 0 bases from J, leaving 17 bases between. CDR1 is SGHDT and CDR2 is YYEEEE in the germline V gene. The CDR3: CASSQRWGPYSNQPQHF. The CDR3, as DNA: TGTGCCAGCAGCCAAAGATGGGGTCCTTATAGCAATCAGCCCCAGCATTTT.

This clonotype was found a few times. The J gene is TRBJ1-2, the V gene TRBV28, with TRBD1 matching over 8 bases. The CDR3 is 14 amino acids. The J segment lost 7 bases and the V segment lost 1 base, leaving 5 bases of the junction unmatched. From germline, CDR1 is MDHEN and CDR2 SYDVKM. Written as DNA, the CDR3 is TGTGCCAGCAGTTTATTGCCAGGGGGCTCTGGCTACACCTTC. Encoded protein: CASSLLPGGSGYTF.

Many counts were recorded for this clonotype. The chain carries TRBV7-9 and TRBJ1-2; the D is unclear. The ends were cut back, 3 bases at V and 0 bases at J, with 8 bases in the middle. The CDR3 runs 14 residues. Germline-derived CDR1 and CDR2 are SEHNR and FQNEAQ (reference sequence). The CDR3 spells CASSFTSSNYGYTF. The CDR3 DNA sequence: TGTGCCAGCAGCTTTACCTCATCTAACTATGGCTACACCTTC.

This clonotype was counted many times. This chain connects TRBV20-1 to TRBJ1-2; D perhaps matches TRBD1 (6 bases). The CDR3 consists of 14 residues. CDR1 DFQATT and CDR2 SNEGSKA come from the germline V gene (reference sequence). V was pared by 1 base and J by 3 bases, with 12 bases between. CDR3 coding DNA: TGCAGTGCTAGAGTTACCAGGGGATACTATGGCTACACCTTC. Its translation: CSARVTRGYYGYTF.

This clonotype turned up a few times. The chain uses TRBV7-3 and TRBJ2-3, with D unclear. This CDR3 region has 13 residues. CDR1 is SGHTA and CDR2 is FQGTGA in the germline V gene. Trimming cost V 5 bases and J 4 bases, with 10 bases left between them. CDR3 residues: CASSSNVADTQYF. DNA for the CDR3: TGTGCCAGCAGCAGCAATGTGGCAGATACGCAGTATTTT.

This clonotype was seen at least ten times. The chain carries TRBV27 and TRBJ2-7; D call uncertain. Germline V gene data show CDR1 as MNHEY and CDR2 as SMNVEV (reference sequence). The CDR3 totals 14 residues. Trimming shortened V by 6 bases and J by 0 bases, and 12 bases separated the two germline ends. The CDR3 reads CASSELGYSYEQYF. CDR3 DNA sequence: TGTGCCAGCAGCGAGCTGGGGTACTCCTACGAGCAGTACTTC.

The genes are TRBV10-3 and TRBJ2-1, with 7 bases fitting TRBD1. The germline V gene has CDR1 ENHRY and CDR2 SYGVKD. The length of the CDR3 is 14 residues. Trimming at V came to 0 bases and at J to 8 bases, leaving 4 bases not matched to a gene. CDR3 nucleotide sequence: TGTGCCATCAGTGAGTCGGGACAGCACCATGAGCAGTTCTTC. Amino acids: CAISESGQHHEQFF.

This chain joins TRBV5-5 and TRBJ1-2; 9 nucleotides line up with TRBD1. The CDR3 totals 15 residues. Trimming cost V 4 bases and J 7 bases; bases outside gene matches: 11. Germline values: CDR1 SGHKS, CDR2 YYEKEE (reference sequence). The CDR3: CASSGGTGRMSGYTF. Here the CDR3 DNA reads TGTGCCAGCAGCGGCGGGACAGGGAGGATGAGTGGCTACACCTTC.

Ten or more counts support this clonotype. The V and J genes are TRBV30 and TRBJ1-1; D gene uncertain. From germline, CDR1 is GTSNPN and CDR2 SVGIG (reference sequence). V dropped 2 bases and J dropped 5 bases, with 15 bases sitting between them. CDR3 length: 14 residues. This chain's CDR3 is CAWSKVSPITEAFF. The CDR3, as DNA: TGTGCCTGGAGTAAAGTCTCCCCGATAACTGAAGCTTTCTTT.

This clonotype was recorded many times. The CDR3, as DNA: TGTGCCACCAGTGATAATCAAAGGGGGGGAGAGACCCAGTACTTC. It translates to CATSDNQRGGETQYF. The V and J genes are TRBV24-1 and TRBJ2-5; tentative D call: TRBD2 (7 bases). Germline-derived CDR1 and CDR2 are KGHDR and SFDVKD. The ends were cut back, 3 bases at V and 4 bases at J, with 14 bases in the middle. The CDR3 totals 15 residues.

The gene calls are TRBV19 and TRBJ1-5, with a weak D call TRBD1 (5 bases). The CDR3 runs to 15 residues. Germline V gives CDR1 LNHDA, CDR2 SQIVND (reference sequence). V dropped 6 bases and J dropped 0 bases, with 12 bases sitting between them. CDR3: CASRPTVYSNQPQHF. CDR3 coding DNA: TGTGCCAGTAGACCGACAGTTTATAGCAATCAGCCCCAGCATTTT.

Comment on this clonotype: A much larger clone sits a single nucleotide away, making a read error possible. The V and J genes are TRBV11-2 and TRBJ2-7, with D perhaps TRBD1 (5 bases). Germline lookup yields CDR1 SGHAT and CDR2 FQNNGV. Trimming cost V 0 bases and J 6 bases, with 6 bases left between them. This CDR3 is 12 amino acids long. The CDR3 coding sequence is TGTGCCAGCAGCTTAGATAGGGGCGAGCAGTACTTC. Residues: CASSLDRGEQYF.

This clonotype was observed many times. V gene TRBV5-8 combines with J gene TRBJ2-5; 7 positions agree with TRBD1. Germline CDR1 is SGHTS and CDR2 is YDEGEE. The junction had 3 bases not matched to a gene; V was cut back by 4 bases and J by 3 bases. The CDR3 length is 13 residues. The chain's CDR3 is CASSIDREETQYF. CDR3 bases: TGTGCCAGCAGCATCGACAGGGAAGAGACCCAGTACTTC.

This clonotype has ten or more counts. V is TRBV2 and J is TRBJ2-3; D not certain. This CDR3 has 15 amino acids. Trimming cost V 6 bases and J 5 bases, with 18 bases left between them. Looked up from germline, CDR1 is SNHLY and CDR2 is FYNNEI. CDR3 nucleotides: TGTGCCAGCAGCGAGGACGTGGCCTCGGGAGATACGCAGTATTTT. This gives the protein CASSEDVASGDTQYF. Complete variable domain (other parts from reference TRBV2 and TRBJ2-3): EPEVTQTPSHQVTQMGQEVILRCVPISNHLYFYWYRQILGQKVEFLVSFYNNEISEKSEIFDDQFSVERPDGSNFTLKIRSTKLEDSAMYFCASSEDVASGDTQYFGPGTRLTVL.

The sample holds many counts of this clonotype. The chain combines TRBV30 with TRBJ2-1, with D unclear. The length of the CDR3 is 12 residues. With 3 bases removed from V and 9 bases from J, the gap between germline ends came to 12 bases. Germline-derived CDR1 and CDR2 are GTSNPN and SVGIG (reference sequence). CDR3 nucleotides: TGTGCCTGGAGCGCCCTTAAGGGTGAGCAGTTCTTC. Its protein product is CAWSALKGEQFF. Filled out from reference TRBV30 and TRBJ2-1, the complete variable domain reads SQTIHQWPATLVQPVGSPLSLECTVEGTSNPNLYWYRQAAGRGLQLLFYSVGIGQISSEVPQNLSASRPQDRQFILSSKKLLLSDSGFYLCAWSALKGEQFFGPGTRLTVL.

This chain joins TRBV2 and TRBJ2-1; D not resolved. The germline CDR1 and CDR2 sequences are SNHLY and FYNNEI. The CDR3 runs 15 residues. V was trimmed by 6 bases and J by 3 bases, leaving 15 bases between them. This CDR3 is CASSAGRAGYNEQFF. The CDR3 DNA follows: TGTGCCAGCAGCGCCGGGCGAGCCGGCTACAATGAGCAGTTCTTC.

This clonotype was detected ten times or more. Here the CDR3 DNA reads TGTGCCAGCAGTGAACTAGGGGCTGGGGAAAAACTGTTTTTT. It translates to CASSELGAGEKLFF. The chain employs TRBV6-1 and TRBJ1-4, with D possibly TRBD1 on 5 matching bases. Germline CDR1 MNHNS, CDR2 SASEGT. The CDR3 extends over 14 amino acids. Trimming took off 2 bases at V and 8 bases at J, with 12 bases between the two ends.